What follows is one T cell receptor (beta chain) and its context. The sample comes from a study of T cell responses to AZD1222 COVID-19 vaccine. The method was immunoSEQ multiplex PCR; TCRdb's version includes in-frame clones alone and lacks a portion of them. The table has about 70,000 clones, nearly 90% seen once. V lost 5 bases to trimming and J lost 0 bases, with 14 bases between them. Germline V lookup: CDR1 LNHDA, CDR2 SQIVND (reference sequence). The CDR3 is 15 amino acids. This receptor was identified in an adult who received the AZD1222 COVID-19 vaccine. V gene TRBV19 combines with J gene TRBJ2-7, with D perhaps TRBD2 (6 bases). The input for sequencing was peripheral blood, taken 28 days after the second AZD1222 dose. The CDR3 DNA is TGTGCCAGTAGTCCTGGTAGCGGAGGCTCCTACGAGCAGTACTTC. This encodes CASSPGSGGSYEQYF.